This T cell receptor (beta chain) is from a study of blood T cell repertoires in COVID-19. Germline V lookup: CDR1 SGHTA, CDR2 FQGTGA. The CDR3 extends over 17 amino acids. J was trimmed by 2 bases and V by 2 bases; bases with no gene match: 3. Clones were read by immunoSEQ multiplex PCR, and TCRdb kept only the in-frame ones, dropping some. The sample lists 45,000 to 55,000 clones, around nine tenths seen once, with over 7.5% in the top ten. The sequencing input was peripheral blood. This rearrangement joins TRBV7-3 to TRBJ2-3; TRBD2 aligns across 14 bases. The receptor was derived from a man aged 45-65 years with active COVID-19. Here the CDR3 reads CASSLGGLAGDTDTQYF. In DNA form, the CDR3 reads TGTGCCAGCAGCTTAGGGGGACTAGCGGGGGACACAGATACGCAGTATTTT.